Each of the 20 T cell receptor beta chains below was sequenced from the same sample in a study of regulatory T cells in long-lasting Graves disease. Assembly of TCR beta libraries relied on iRepertoire HTBI primers together with Arm-PCR of CDR3 regions. Each CDR3 protein is one row after TCRdb ran MiXCR on the multiplex PCR reads. Seen here are 650,000 to 850,000 distinct CDR3 sequences, around 30% observed once, and the top ten hold 42%. Indicated time point: persistent/refractory GD, antithyroid drugs over 5 years with positive TRAb. The TCR library was made from RNA extracted from PBMCs. Sequenced material: peripheral blood mononuclear cells (PBMCs), taken when the disease was refractory, from a patient treated with antithyroid drugs. These receptors all stem from a female donor with Graves disease.

The chain joins TRBV7-3 to TRBJ1-2; D may be TRBD1 (5 bases). The ends were cut back, 6 bases at V and 1 base at J, with 9 bases in the middle. Germline CDR1 and CDR2: SGHTA and FQGTGA. The CDR3 sequence is 13 residues long. This CDR3 reads CASSSGNNYGYTF. In DNA, the CDR3 is TGTGCCAGCAGTTCAGGGAATAACTATGGCTACACCTTC. The variable domain in full, with the rest retrieved from reference TRBV7-3 and TRBJ1-2, is GAGVSQTPSNKVTEKGKYVELRCDPISGHTALYWYRQSLGQGPEFLIYFQGTGAADDSGLPNDRFFAVRPEGSVSTLKIQRTERGDSAVYLCASSSGNNYGYTFGSGTRLTVV.

The chain recombines TRBV20-1 with TRBJ2-1; 13 bases map to TRBD2. Looked up from germline, CDR1 is DFQATT and CDR2 is SNEGSKA (reference sequence). V trimming: 5 bases; J trimming: 0 bases; junction bases outside the gene matches: 4. The CDR3 is made up of 16 amino acids. This chain's CDR3 is CSAGGLAGSSYNEQFF. The CDR3 region has the DNA TGCAGTGCTGGGGGACTAGCGGGAAGCTCCTACAATGAGCAGTTCTTC.

This clonotype occurred a few times. This chain links TRBV2 with TRBJ1-3; D is undetermined. CDR1 and CDR2 from the germline V gene are SNHLY and FYNNEI. CDR3 length: 16 residues. Deletions cut 6 bases from V and 0 bases from J, with 15 bases between. The CDR3 region is CASSFIGPHSGNTIYF. DNA of the CDR3: TGTGCCAGCAGCTTTATTGGACCGCACTCTGGAAACACCATATATTTT.

The rearrangement joins TRBV7-9 to TRBJ1-2; TRBD1 matches at 8 bases. In germline, CDR1 is SEHNR, CDR2 FQNEAQ (reference sequence). Unmatched junction bases numbered 9, after V lost 5 bases and J lost 4 bases. CDR3 size: 15 residues. The CDR3 coding sequence is TGTGCCAGCAGCAACGGACAGGGACGGGGCTATGGCTACACCTTC. This codes for CASSNGQGRGYGYTF. The variable domain in full, with the rest retrieved from reference TRBV7-9 and TRBJ1-2, is DTGVSQNPRHKITKRGQNVTFRCDPISEHNRLYWYRQTLGQGPEFLTYFQNEAQLEKSRLLSDRFSAERPKGSFSTLEIQRTEQGDSAMYLCASSNGQGRGYGYTFGSGTRLTVV.

This clonotype appeared a few times. The V and J genes are TRBV7-3 and TRBJ2-7; tentatively, D is TRBD1 or TRBD2 (5 bases each). The V gene's germline CDR1 is SGHTA and CDR2 FQGTGA. Trimming shortened V by 7 bases and J by 0 bases, and 16 bases separated the two germline ends. CDR3 length: 15 residues. The CDR3 loop is CASTRPGAVSYEQYF. In DNA, the CDR3 is TGTGCCAGCACTAGACCCGGGGCAGTCTCCTACGAGCAGTACTTC.

The chain has TRBV28 and TRBJ1-1; D is unresolved. Looked up from germline, CDR1 is MDHEN and CDR2 is SYDVKM. V gave up 8 bases and J gave up 2 bases, with 9 bases separating them. The CDR3 consists of 12 residues. The CDR3 region has the DNA TGTGCCAGCGGGCCAGCCAACACTGAAGCTTTCTTT. It translates to CASGPANTEAFF.

The chain couples TRBV6-5 to TRBJ1-1, with 9 bases matching TRBD1. The CDR3 runs 16 residues. V shed 2 bases, J shed 1 base, and the junction held 5 bases outside the gene matches. Germline values: CDR1 MNHEY, CDR2 SVGAGI. CDR3: CASSYRLGQGNTEAFF. The CDR3 DNA reads TGTGCCAGCAGTTACCGCCTGGGACAGGGGAACACTGAAGCTTTCTTT.

This clonotype has more than one count but fewer than ten. This chain connects TRBV27 to TRBJ1-2; weak D call: TRBD1 (5 bases). The CDR3 length is 13 residues. V lost 3 bases, J lost 4 bases, and 9 bases lay in between. Germline CDR1 and CDR2: MNHEY and SMNVEV (reference sequence). In DNA form, the CDR3 reads TGTGCCAGCAGTTTCTCAGACAGCTATGGCTACACCTTC. Amino acids: CASSFSDSYGYTF.

This clonotype was seen at least ten times. An end of the junction differs from the germline gene, which may be a read error. The chain uses TRBV5-1 and TRBJ1-1; D is uncertain. CDR3 length: 13 residues. Germline values: CDR1 SGHRS, CDR2 YFSETQ. This CDR3 reads CASSLDTNTEAFF. The CDR3, as DNA: TGTGCCAGCAGCTTAGACACCAACACTGAAGCTTTCTTT.

The J gene is TRBJ2-7, the V gene TRBV4-1; D unclear. The V gene lost 1 base and the J gene lost 2 bases, with 15 bases spanning the gap. This CDR3 has 16 residues. The germline V gene encodes CDR1 MGHRA and CDR2 YSYEKL. The CDR3 bases are TGCGCCAGCAGCCAAGTGGCCTATGAAGAACCCTACGAGCAGTACTTC. Amino acids: CASSQVAYEEPYEQYF.

The chain employs TRBV9 and TRBJ1-2, with TRBD1 matching over 7 bases. The length of the CDR3 is 15 residues. The V segment lost 0 bases and the J segment 5 bases; nucleotides outside the gene matches: 7. Germline CDR1 SGDLS, CDR2 YYNGEE. The DNA for the CDR3 is TGTGCCAGCAGCGTAGCTGCCGGGACAGTGTATGGCTACACCTTC. Residues: CASSVAAGTVYGYTF.

This chain uses TRBV27 with TRBJ2-7; D not certain. The V gene lost 5 bases and the J gene lost 1 base, with 15 bases spanning the gap. This CDR3 has 15 amino acids. Per germline, CDR1 MNHEY and CDR2 SMNVEV (reference sequence). CDR3: CASSGIVAFSYEQYF. The CDR3 nucleotides are TGTGCCAGCAGTGGCATCGTAGCTTTTTCCTACGAGCAGTACTTC.

In this sample, this clonotype turned up a few times. The chain carries TRBV12-3 or TRBV12-4 and TRBJ1-2, with D uncertain. V lost 2 bases and J 8 bases, leaving 15 bases between the germline ends. The CDR3 is 14 residues long. CDR3 nucleotide sequence: TGTGCCAGCAGTTTAAAGGCAGTACCAGCGGGCTACACCTTC. This gives the protein CASSLKAVPAGYTF.

The CDR3 coding sequence is TGTGCCAGCAGCCCCTACCTTGACGGCAACACCGGGGAGCTGTTTTTT. This gives the protein CASSPYLDGNTGELFF. V gene TRBV14 combines with J gene TRBJ2-2; D uncertain. Germline-derived CDR1 and CDR2 are SGHDN and FVKESK. The CDR3 loop spans 16 amino acids. The V end was cut by 4 bases, the J end by 2 bases, with 14 bases between.

The chain joins TRBV5-6 to TRBJ1-3; D call uncertain. Per germline, CDR1 SGHDT and CDR2 YYEEEE. Trimming left V 7 bases short and J 2 bases short, with 13 bases between. The CDR3 is 14 amino acids. CDR3: CASGSLYPGNTIYF. The CDR3 DNA follows: TGTGCCAGCGGTTCTCTATATCCTGGAAACACCATATATTTT.

The chain joins TRBV25-1 to TRBJ1-2, with D unresolved. The ends were cut back, 1 base at V and 7 bases at J, with 13 bases in the middle. CDR3 length: 14 residues. Germline V gene lookup returns CDR1 MGHDK and CDR2 SYGVNS. DNA of the CDR3: TGTGCCAGCAGTGAATCGGGCAGCCATTTTGGCTACACCTTC. It is translated as CASSESGSHFGYTF.

This clonotype was counted once. The chain combines TRBV11-3 with TRBJ2-1; 9 bases are a match to TRBD2. This CDR3 region has 18 residues. Per the germline V gene, CDR1 is SGHNT and CDR2 is YENEEA. The J segment lost 0 bases and the V segment lost 4 bases, leaving 10 bases of the junction unmatched. The CDR3 loop is CASSSTSGPLSSYNEQFF. CDR3 sequence (DNA): TGTGCCAGCAGCTCCACTAGCGGGCCTCTATCCTCCTACAATGAGCAGTTCTTC.

This clonotype was picked up a small number of times. The CDR3 DNA reads as TGTGCCAGCAGTGAAAGACAAACGTACCAAGAGACCCAGTACTTC. Its protein is CASSERQTYQETQYF. The chain is built from TRBV2 and TRBJ2-5, with unresolved D. Germline V gives CDR1 SNHLY, CDR2 FYNNEI. This CDR3 contains 15 residues. Trimming took off 2 bases at V and 0 bases at J, with 10 bases between the two ends.

This rearrangement joins TRBV12-3 or TRBV12-4 to TRBJ2-2; the match to TRBD1 covers 8 bases. The CDR3 runs 15 residues. V lost 6 bases and J lost 7; bases outside the gene matches: 10. The CDR3 here is CASSQQGGRIGELFF. Written as DNA, the CDR3 is TGTGCCAGCAGCCAACAGGGGGGTCGTATCGGGGAGCTGTTTTTT.

V and J are TRBV12-3 or TRBV12-4 and TRBJ1-6, with D tentatively TRBD1 (6 bases). Deletions cut 7 bases from V and 1 base from J, with 11 bases between. This CDR3 is 15 amino acids long. The CDR3 DNA reads TGTGCCAGCACCCGACAGGTTTCCTATAATTCACCCCTCCACTTT. Protein product: CASTRQVSYNSPLHF.